This T cell receptor (beta chain) was recovered during a study of OX40 agonist ivuxolimab in advanced cancers. Turning to the study itself: Eligibility rules accepted prior anti-PD-1, anti-PD-L1 or anti-CTLA-4 therapy, and 30% to 40% had some. Findings and limits, study-wide: Partial responders receiving 0.1-3.0 mg/kg showed among the lowest clonal expansion. Average numbers of expanded clones were greater in CD8+ T cells than in CD4+.

Comment on this clone: Its antigen is still unknown.

The CDR3 runs to 14 residues. The germline CDR1 and CDR2 sequences are SGDLS and YYNGEE. The V end was cut by 6 bases, the J end by 2 bases, with 14 bases between. Profiled with immunoSEQ multiplex PCR; TCRdb holds only in-frame clones, not every one. The data contain roughly 76,000 clones, roughly 88% of them singletons. The receptor comes from an adult with an advanced solid tumor such as melanoma, head and neck, liver or kidney cancer. The input for sequencing was CD4+ or CD8+ T cells sorted from blood, taken in a trial of the OX40 agonist ivuxolimab. The chain combines TRBV9 with TRBJ1-2, with D hard to call. CDR3 residues: CASIRPKSNYGYTF. In DNA form, the CDR3 reads TGTGCCAGCATAAGGCCCAAAAGCAACTATGGCTACACCTTC.